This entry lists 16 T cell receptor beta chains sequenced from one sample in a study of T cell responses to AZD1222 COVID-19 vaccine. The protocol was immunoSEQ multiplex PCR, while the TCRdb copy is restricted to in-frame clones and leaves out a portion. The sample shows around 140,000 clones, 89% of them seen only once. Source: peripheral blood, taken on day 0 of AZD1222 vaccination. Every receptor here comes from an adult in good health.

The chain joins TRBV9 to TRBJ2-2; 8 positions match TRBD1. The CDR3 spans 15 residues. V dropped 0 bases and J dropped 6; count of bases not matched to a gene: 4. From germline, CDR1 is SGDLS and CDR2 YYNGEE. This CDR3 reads CASSVGQGWAGELFF. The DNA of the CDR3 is TGTGCCAGCAGCGTAGGACAGGGGTGGGCCGGGGAGCTGTTTTTT.

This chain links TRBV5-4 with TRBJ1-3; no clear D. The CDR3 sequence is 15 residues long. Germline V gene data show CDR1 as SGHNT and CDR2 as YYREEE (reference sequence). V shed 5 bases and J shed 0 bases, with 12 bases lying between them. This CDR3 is CASRESPFSGNTIYF. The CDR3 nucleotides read TGTGCCAGCAGGGAGTCGCCATTCTCTGGAAACACCATATATTTT.

The CDR3 reads CASSIGRGLNTEAFF. The DNA for the CDR3 is TGTGCCAGTAGTATCGGGCGAGGCCTGAACACTGAAGCTTTCTTT. The V and J genes are TRBV19 and TRBJ1-1; no definite D call. The CDR3 has 15 residues. The germline V and J ends were trimmed by 3 bases and 0 bases, with 11 bases remaining between them. CDR1 is LNHDA and CDR2 is SQIVND in the germline V gene (reference sequence).

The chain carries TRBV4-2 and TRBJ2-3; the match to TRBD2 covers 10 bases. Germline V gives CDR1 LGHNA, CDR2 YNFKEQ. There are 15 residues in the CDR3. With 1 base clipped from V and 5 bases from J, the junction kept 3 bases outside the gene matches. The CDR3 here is CASSQGTSGGDTQYF. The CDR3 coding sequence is TGTGCCAGCAGCCAAGGGACTAGCGGAGGAGATACGCAGTATTTT.

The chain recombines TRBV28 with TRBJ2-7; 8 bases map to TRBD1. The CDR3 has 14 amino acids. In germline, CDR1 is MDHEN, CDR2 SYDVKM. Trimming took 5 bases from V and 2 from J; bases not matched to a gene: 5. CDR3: CASSPGQETYEQYF. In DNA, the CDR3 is TGTGCCAGCAGTCCGGGACAGGAGACCTACGAGCAGTACTTC.

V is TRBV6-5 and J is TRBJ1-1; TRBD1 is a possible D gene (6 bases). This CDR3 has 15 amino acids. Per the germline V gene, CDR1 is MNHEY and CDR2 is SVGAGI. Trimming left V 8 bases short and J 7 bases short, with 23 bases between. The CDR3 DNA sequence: TGTGCCAGCCGGGACACGAGTTTGGGTATTTATGAAGCTTTCTTT. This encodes CASRDTSLGIYEAFF.

This CDR3 reads CASRPRPGQANTEAFF. The CDR3 coding sequence is TGTGCCAGTAGGCCGAGGCCGGGACAGGCGAACACTGAAGCTTTCTTT. V is TRBV19 and J is TRBJ1-1; 8 nucleotides line up with TRBD1. Per the germline V gene, CDR1 is LNHDA and CDR2 is SQIVND (reference sequence). Trimming cost V 6 bases and J 1 base; bases outside gene matches: 10. The CDR3 runs 16 residues.

The CDR3 sequence: CASSELRKDEKLFF. The CDR3 DNA reads as TGTGCCAGCAGTGAACTTCGGAAAGATGAAAAACTGTTTTTT. This chain uses TRBV6-1 with TRBJ1-4, with unresolved D. V was cut by 2 bases and J by 6 bases, with 10 bases left in between. CDR3 size: 14 residues. Per germline, CDR1 MNHNS and CDR2 SASEGT.

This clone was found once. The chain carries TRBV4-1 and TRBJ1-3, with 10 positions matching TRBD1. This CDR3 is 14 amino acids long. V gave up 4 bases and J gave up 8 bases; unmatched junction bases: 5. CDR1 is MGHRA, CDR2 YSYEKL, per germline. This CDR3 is CASSLGQGWDTIYF. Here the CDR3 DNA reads TGCGCCAGCAGCCTGGGACAGGGGTGGGACACCATATATTTT.

In nucleotides, the CDR3 is TGTGCCAGCAGCTTTTACGGGGGCGTTGAAAAACTGTTTTTT. It encodes CASSFYGGVEKLFF. The rearrangement joins TRBV7-8 to TRBJ1-4; D might be TRBD1 (6 bases). Germline V gene data show CDR1 as SGHVS and CDR2 as FQNEAQ. The CDR3 extends over 14 amino acids. V was cut by 3 bases and J by 7 bases, with 12 bases left in between.

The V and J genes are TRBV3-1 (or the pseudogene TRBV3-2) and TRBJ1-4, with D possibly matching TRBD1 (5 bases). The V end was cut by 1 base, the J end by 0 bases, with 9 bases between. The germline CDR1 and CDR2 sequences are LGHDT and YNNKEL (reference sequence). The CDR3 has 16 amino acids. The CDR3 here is CASSQGDLTTNEKLFF. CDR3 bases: TGTGCCAGCAGCCAAGGGGACTTAACAACTAATGAAAAACTGTTTTTT.

This CDR3 is CASSYWDRENYGYTF. CDR3 sequence (DNA): TGTGCCAGCAGTTACTGGGACAGGGAGAACTATGGCTACACCTTC. The chain links TRBV28 to TRBJ1-2, with 9 bases fitting TRBD1. The CDR3 runs to 15 residues. In germline, CDR1 is MDHEN, CDR2 SYDVKM. Germline trimming cut 4 bases from V and 2 bases from J; bases unmatched to any gene: 5.

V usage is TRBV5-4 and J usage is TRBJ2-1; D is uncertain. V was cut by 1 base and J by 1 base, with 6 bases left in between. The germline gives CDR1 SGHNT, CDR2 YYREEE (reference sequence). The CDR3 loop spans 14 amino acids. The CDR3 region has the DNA TGTGCCAGCAGCTTGACGTATTCCTACAATGAGCAGTTCTTC. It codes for CASSLTYSYNEQFF.

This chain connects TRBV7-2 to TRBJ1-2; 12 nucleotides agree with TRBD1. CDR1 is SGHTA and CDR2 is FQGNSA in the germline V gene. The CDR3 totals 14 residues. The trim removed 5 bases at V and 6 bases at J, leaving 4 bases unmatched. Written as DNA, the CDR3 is TGTGCCAGCAGCCTTCGGGACAGGGGGCATGGCTACACCTTC. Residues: CASSLRDRGHGYTF.

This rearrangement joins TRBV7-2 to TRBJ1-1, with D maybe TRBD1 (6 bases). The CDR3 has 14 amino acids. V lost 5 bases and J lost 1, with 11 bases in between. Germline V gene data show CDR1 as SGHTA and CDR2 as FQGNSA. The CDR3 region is CASSLQGRNTEAFF. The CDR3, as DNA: TGTGCCAGCAGCCTGCAGGGGAGGAACACTGAAGCTTTCTTT.

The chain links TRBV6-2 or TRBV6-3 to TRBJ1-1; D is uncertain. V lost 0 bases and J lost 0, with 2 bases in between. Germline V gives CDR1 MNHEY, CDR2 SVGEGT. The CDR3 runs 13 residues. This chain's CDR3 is CASSYSLNTEAFF. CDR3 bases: TGTGCCAGCAGTTACTCCTTGAACACTGAAGCTTTCTTT.